Listed below are T cell receptor beta chains from one sample, sequenced in a study of OX40 agonist ivuxolimab in advanced cancers. Measured with immunoSEQ multiplex PCR; TCRdb has only the in-frame clones, and not every one. The data contain tens of thousands of clones, 85% to 90% of them seen just once; the ten biggest clones take up around 1.8%. The input for sequencing was CD4+ or CD8+ T cells sorted from blood, taken in a trial of the OX40 agonist ivuxolimab. These receptors all stem from an adult with an advanced solid tumor such as melanoma, head and neck, liver or kidney cancer. CDR3s include the opening cysteine and the closing phenylalanine or tryptophan. The D gene is left open where the match is weak. Clone sizes are given selectively: once, few, many, or a class where the clone is expanded.

abundance: .; d_gene: TRBD1; j_gene: TRBJ2-6; v_gene: TRBV27; CDR3aa: CASSPYLVGTASSGANVLTF; CDR3nt: TGTGCCAGCAGTCCGTACCTGGTAGGGACAGCCTCCTCTGGGGCCAACGTCCTGACTTTC
abundance: .; d_gene: .; j_gene: TRBJ1-1; v_gene: TRBV30; CDR3aa: CAWRESTEAFF; CDR3nt: TGTGCCTGGAGGGAGAGCACTGAAGCTTTCTTT
abundance: .; d_gene: .; j_gene: TRBJ2-3; v_gene: TRBV28; CDR3aa: CASRPQGRQTDTQYF; CDR3nt: TGTGCCAGCAGACCTCAAGGACGTCAGACAGATACGCAGTATTTT
abundance: .; d_gene: .; j_gene: TRBJ2-7; v_gene: TRBV10-2; CDR3aa: CATGRGYEQYF; CDR3nt: TGCGCCACGGGCCGGGGGTACGAGCAGTACTTC
abundance: .; d_gene: .; j_gene: TRBJ1-2; v_gene: TRBV18; CDR3aa: CASSHPSQNYGYTF; CDR3nt: TGTGCCAGCTCACACCCCAGTCAGAACTATGGCTACACCTTC
abundance: .; d_gene: .; j_gene: TRBJ2-7; v_gene: TRBV11-3; CDR3aa: CASSLVVSYEQYF; CDR3nt: TGTGCCAGCAGCTTAGTCGTATCCTACGAGCAGTACTTC
abundance: .; d_gene: TRBD2; j_gene: TRBJ2-1; v_gene: TRBV28; CDR3aa: CASSLAGGAHNEQFF; CDR3nt: TGTGCCAGCAGTTTAGCGGGGGGCGCCCACAATGAGCAGTTCTTC
abundance: once; d_gene: .; j_gene: TRBJ1-1; v_gene: TRBV6-1; CDR3aa: CASVLGVSYTEAFF; CDR3nt: TGTGCCAGCGTCCTAGGGGTTTCTTACACTGAAGCTTTCTTT
abundance: .; d_gene: .; j_gene: TRBJ2-7; v_gene: TRBV30; CDR3aa: CAWRGGGEEQYF; CDR3nt: TGTGCCTGGAGGGGTGGAGGTGAAGAGCAGTACTTC
abundance: .; d_gene: TRBD2; j_gene: TRBJ2-3; v_gene: TRBV18; CDR3aa: CASSPTSGFRTDTQYF; CDR3nt: TGTGCCAGCTCACCGACTAGCGGATTTCGCACAGATACGCAGTATTTT
abundance: once; d_gene: .; j_gene: TRBJ2-1; v_gene: TRBV7-9; CDR3aa: CASSLVGGRRTYNEQFF; CDR3nt: TGTGCCAGCAGCTTAGTCGGAGGGAGGAGGACCTACAATGAGCAGTTCTTC
abundance: .; d_gene: .; j_gene: TRBJ2-1; v_gene: TRBV19; CDR3aa: CASASGTFYNEQFF; CDR3nt: TGTGCCAGTGCCTCGGGAACTTTCTACAATGAGCAGTTCTTC
abundance: .; d_gene: .; j_gene: TRBJ2-1; v_gene: TRBV30; CDR3aa: CAWSPSTSSYNEQFF; CDR3nt: TGTGCCTGGAGTCCCAGCACGAGCTCCTACAATGAGCAGTTCTTC
abundance: .; d_gene: .; j_gene: TRBJ1-5; v_gene: TRBV6-5; CDR3aa: CASNRQPQHF; CDR3nt: TGTGCCAGCAATCGTCAGCCCCAGCATTTT
abundance: .; d_gene: TRBD2; j_gene: TRBJ2-1; v_gene: TRBV7-3; CDR3aa: CASSLKAGGPVEQFF; CDR3nt: TGTGCCAGCAGCTTAAAGGCGGGAGGGCCCGTTGAGCAGTTCTTC
abundance: few; d_gene: TRBD2; j_gene: TRBJ2-1; v_gene: TRBV6-6; CDR3aa: CASQGLANNEQFF; CDR3nt: TGTGCCAGCCAGGGACTAGCGAACAATGAGCAGTTCTTC
abundance: .; d_gene: .; j_gene: TRBJ1-3; v_gene: TRBV7-6; CDR3aa: CASSLGSQGVNTIYF; CDR3nt: TGTGCCAGCAGCTTAGGCTCCCAGGGAGTAAACACCATATATTTT
abundance: .; d_gene: TRBD2; j_gene: TRBJ2-3; v_gene: TRBV5-1; CDR3aa: CASSPEAGGSTDTQYF; CDR3nt: TGCGCCAGCAGCCCGGAGGCGGGAGGGAGCACAGATACGCAGTATTTT
abundance: .; d_gene: TRBD2; j_gene: TRBJ2-1; v_gene: TRBV5-1; CDR3aa: CASSSGLADNEQFF; CDR3nt: TGCGCCAGCAGCTCTGGTCTAGCGGACAATGAGCAGTTCTTC
abundance: .; d_gene: TRBD1; j_gene: TRBJ2-5; v_gene: TRBV6-6; CDR3aa: CASSEGTEGQTQYF; CDR3nt: TGTGCCAGTAGTGAGGGGACAGAAGGTCAGACCCAGTACTTC
abundance: .; d_gene: .; j_gene: TRBJ2-5; v_gene: TRBV6-5; CDR3aa: CASSKDSEETQYF; CDR3nt: TGTGCCAGCAGTAAGGACAGTGAAGAGACCCAGTACTTC
abundance: once; d_gene: .; j_gene: TRBJ2-2; v_gene: TRBV5-1; CDR3aa: CASSLRIGGTGELFF; CDR3nt: TGCGCCAGCAGCTTGCGGATAGGGGGCACCGGGGAGCTGTTTTTT
abundance: .; d_gene: .; j_gene: TRBJ2-3; v_gene: TRBV6-4; CDR3aa: CASSIEHTDTQYF; CDR3nt: TGTGCCAGCAGTATAGAACACACAGATACGCAGTATTTT
abundance: .; d_gene: .; j_gene: TRBJ2-1; v_gene: TRBV7-9; CDR3aa: CASSLGPQGPSSYNEQFF; CDR3nt: TGTGCCAGCAGCTTAGGCCCCCAGGGTCCGAGCTCCTACAATGAGCAGTTCTTC
abundance: .; d_gene: TRBD2; j_gene: TRBJ2-4; v_gene: TRBV19; CDR3aa: CASSRSGRAENIQYF; CDR3nt: TGTGCCAGTAGTAGGAGCGGGAGGGCAGAAAACATTCAGTACTTC
abundance: few; d_gene: .; j_gene: TRBJ1-5; v_gene: TRBV5-1; CDR3aa: CASSLGGSNQPQHF; CDR3nt: TGCGCCAGCAGCTTAGGGGGGAGCAATCAGCCCCAGCATTTT
abundance: .; d_gene: TRBD2; j_gene: TRBJ2-1; v_gene: TRBV5-1; CDR3aa: CASRTSGTYNEQFF; CDR3nt: TGCGCCAGCCGAACTAGCGGGACCTACAATGAGCAGTTCTTC
abundance: once; d_gene: TRBD2; j_gene: TRBJ2-3; v_gene: TRBV6-5; CDR3aa: CASSYSLAGGQDTQYF; CDR3nt: TGTGCCAGCAGTTACTCCCTAGCGGGAGGGCAAGATACGCAGTATTTT
abundance: .; d_gene: .; j_gene: TRBJ2-7; v_gene: TRBV7-2; CDR3aa: CASSLGGRRPYEQYF; CDR3nt: TGTGCCAGCAGTTTAGGAGGTCGCCGCCCCTACGAGCAGTACTTC
abundance: .; d_gene: TRBD1; j_gene: TRBJ2-7; v_gene: TRBV6-1; CDR3aa: CASSGDRASEQYF; CDR3nt: TGTGCCAGCAGTGGGGACAGGGCGAGCGAGCAGTACTTC
abundance: .; d_gene: TRBD2; j_gene: TRBJ2-2; v_gene: TRBV10-3; CDR3aa: CAISEGVAGGPGTGELFF; CDR3nt: TGTGCCATCAGTGAAGGAGTAGCGGGAGGGCCAGGGACCGGGGAGCTGTTTTTT
abundance: few; d_gene: .; j_gene: TRBJ1-1; v_gene: TRBV5-1; CDR3aa: CASRTTGRTEAFF; CDR3nt: TGCGCCAGCAGGACCACAGGGCGGACTGAAGCTTTCTTT
abundance: .; d_gene: .; j_gene: TRBJ1-2; v_gene: TRBV6-4; CDR3aa: CASSSTGIGGYTF; CDR3nt: TGTGCCAGCAGTTCCACAGGGATCGGCGGCTACACCTTC
abundance: few; d_gene: TRBD1; j_gene: TRBJ2-2; v_gene: TRBV10-2; CDR3aa: CASSAPWGQGRGTGELFF; CDR3nt: TGCGCCAGCAGCGCCCCCTGGGGACAGGGACGGGGTACCGGGGAGCTGTTTTTT
abundance: .; d_gene: .; j_gene: TRBJ2-3; v_gene: TRBV2; CDR3aa: CASKLFLGDTQYF; CDR3nt: TGTGCCAGCAAGCTTTTTCTGGGAGATACGCAGTATTTT
abundance: .; d_gene: TRBD1; j_gene: TRBJ1-2; v_gene: TRBV6-5; CDR3aa: CASRSRTGSYGYTF; CDR3nt: TGTGCCAGCAGGTCCCGGACAGGGAGCTATGGCTACACCTTC
abundance: .; d_gene: TRBD2; j_gene: TRBJ2-1; v_gene: TRBV5-1; CDR3aa: CASSRLAVSSYNEQFF; CDR3nt: TGCGCCAGCAGCCGCCTAGCGGTGAGCTCCTACAATGAGCAGTTCTTC
abundance: .; d_gene: .; j_gene: TRBJ1-2; v_gene: TRBV7-9; CDR3aa: CASSLSAGDYGYTF; CDR3nt: TGTGCCAGCAGCTTATCAGCAGGGGACTATGGCTACACCTTC
abundance: .; d_gene: TRBD1; j_gene: TRBJ1-3; v_gene: TRBV19; CDR3aa: CASSSTGAGNTIYF; CDR3nt: TGTGCCAGTAGTTCGACAGGGGCTGGAAACACCATATATTTT
abundance: .; d_gene: .; j_gene: TRBJ1-4; v_gene: TRBV27; CDR3aa: CASSPRWGVEEKLFF; CDR3nt: TGTGCCAGCAGTCCCCGGTGGGGGGTGGAGGAAAAACTGTTTTTT
abundance: .; d_gene: TRBD1; j_gene: TRBJ2-3; v_gene: TRBV28; CDR3aa: CASSFGTGPSNTQYF; CDR3nt: TGTGCCAGCAGTTTTGGGACAGGGCCGAGTAATACGCAGTATTTT
abundance: .; d_gene: .; j_gene: TRBJ1-2; v_gene: TRBV2; CDR3aa: CASSEARGYGYTF; CDR3nt: TGTGCCAGCAGTGAAGCCAGGGGCTATGGCTACACCTTC
abundance: .; d_gene: .; j_gene: TRBJ2-3; v_gene: TRBV29-1; CDR3aa: CSVGQGGTDTQYF; CDR3nt: TGCAGCGTTGGGCAGGGCGGCACAGATACGCAGTATTTT
abundance: .; d_gene: .; j_gene: TRBJ1-5; v_gene: TRBV5-1; CDR3aa: CASSLNLSSGGNQPQHF; CDR3nt: TGCGCCAGCAGCTTAAACCTTTCGTCGGGGGGCAATCAGCCCCAGCATTTT
abundance: once; d_gene: TRBD2; j_gene: TRBJ2-1; v_gene: TRBV7-9; CDR3aa: CASSLAYGLAGWDNEQFF; CDR3nt: TGTGCCAGCAGCTTAGCGTATGGCCTAGCGGGCTGGGACAATGAGCAGTTCTTC
abundance: .; d_gene: .; j_gene: TRBJ2-3; v_gene: TRBV5-1; CDR3aa: CASSLGRLNTQYF; CDR3nt: TGCGCCAGCAGCTTGGGACGATTAAATACGCAGTATTTT
abundance: once; d_gene: .; j_gene: TRBJ2-3; v_gene: TRBV4-2; CDR3aa: CASSPRHSTDTQYF; CDR3nt: TGTGCCAGCAGTCCACGGCACTCCACAGATACGCAGTATTTT
abundance: .; d_gene: .; j_gene: TRBJ2-7; v_gene: TRBV9; CDR3aa: CASSVGSQAYEQYF; CDR3nt: TGTGCCAGCAGCGTAGGGTCGCAAGCCTACGAGCAGTACTTC
abundance: .; d_gene: .; j_gene: TRBJ2-1; v_gene: TRBV27; CDR3aa: CASSLSNQEYNEQFF; CDR3nt: TGTGCCAGCAGTTTATCGAATCAAGAGTACAATGAGCAGTTCTTC
abundance: .; d_gene: .; j_gene: TRBJ1-1; v_gene: TRBV5-1; CDR3aa: CASNEGEGTEAFF; CDR3nt: TGCGCCAGCAATGAGGGGGAGGGCACTGAAGCTTTCTTT
abundance: .; d_gene: TRBD2; j_gene: TRBJ2-1; v_gene: TRBV6-6; CDR3aa: CATLTSGGIPYNEQFF; CDR3nt: TGTGCCACACTTACTAGCGGGGGGATTCCTTACAATGAGCAGTTCTTC
abundance: few; d_gene: TRBD1; j_gene: TRBJ1-2; v_gene: TRBV10-2; CDR3aa: CASSDTGGYGYTF; CDR3nt: TGCGCCAGCTCCGACACAGGGGGGTATGGCTACACCTTC
abundance: .; d_gene: .; j_gene: TRBJ2-7; v_gene: TRBV28; CDR3aa: CASSLNRYEQYF; CDR3nt: TGTGCCAGCAGTTTAAACCGGTACGAGCAGTACTTC
abundance: .; d_gene: .; j_gene: TRBJ2-2; v_gene: TRBV5-1; CDR3aa: CASSLDLYTGELFF; CDR3nt: TGCGCCAGCAGCTTGGATTTGTACACCGGGGAGCTGTTTTTT
abundance: .; d_gene: .; j_gene: TRBJ2-3; v_gene: TRBV5-6; CDR3aa: CASSPRQDTQYF; CDR3nt: TGTGCCAGCAGCCCTCGGCAGGACACGCAGTATTTT
abundance: few; d_gene: TRBD1; j_gene: TRBJ1-2; v_gene: TRBV5-4; CDR3aa: CASRSPGQSYGYTF; CDR3nt: TGTGCCAGCAGATCACCGGGACAGAGTTATGGCTACACCTTC
abundance: .; d_gene: TRBD2; j_gene: TRBJ2-3; v_gene: TRBV5-6; CDR3aa: CASSALAGSTDTQYF; CDR3nt: TGTGCCAGCAGCGCCCTAGCGGGGAGCACAGATACGCAGTATTTT
abundance: few; d_gene: .; j_gene: TRBJ1-2; v_gene: TRBV19; CDR3aa: CASTSDLNYGYTF; CDR3nt: TGTGCCAGTACCTCCGATTTAAACTATGGCTACACCTTC
abundance: .; d_gene: .; j_gene: TRBJ1-4; v_gene: TRBV6-6; CDR3aa: CASMRLNEKLFF; CDR3nt: TGTGCCAGCATGCGGCTTAATGAAAAACTGTTTTTT